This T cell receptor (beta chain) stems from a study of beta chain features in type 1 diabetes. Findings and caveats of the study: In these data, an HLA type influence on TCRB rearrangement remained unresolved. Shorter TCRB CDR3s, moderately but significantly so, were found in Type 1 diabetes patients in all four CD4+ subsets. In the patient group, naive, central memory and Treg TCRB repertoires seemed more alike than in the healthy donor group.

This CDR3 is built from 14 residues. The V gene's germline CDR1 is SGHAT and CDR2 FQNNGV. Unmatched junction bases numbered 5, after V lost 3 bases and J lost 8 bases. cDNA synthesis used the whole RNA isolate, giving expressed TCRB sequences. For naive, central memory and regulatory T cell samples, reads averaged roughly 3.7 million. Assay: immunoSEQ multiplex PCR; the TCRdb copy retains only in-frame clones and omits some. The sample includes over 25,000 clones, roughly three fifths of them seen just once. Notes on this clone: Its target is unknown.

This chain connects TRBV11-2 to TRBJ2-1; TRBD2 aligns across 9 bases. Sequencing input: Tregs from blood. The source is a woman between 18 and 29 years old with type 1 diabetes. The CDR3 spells CASSFMVAGDEQFF. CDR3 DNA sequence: TGTGCCAGCAGCTTTATGGTAGCGGGAGATGAGCAGTTCTTC.